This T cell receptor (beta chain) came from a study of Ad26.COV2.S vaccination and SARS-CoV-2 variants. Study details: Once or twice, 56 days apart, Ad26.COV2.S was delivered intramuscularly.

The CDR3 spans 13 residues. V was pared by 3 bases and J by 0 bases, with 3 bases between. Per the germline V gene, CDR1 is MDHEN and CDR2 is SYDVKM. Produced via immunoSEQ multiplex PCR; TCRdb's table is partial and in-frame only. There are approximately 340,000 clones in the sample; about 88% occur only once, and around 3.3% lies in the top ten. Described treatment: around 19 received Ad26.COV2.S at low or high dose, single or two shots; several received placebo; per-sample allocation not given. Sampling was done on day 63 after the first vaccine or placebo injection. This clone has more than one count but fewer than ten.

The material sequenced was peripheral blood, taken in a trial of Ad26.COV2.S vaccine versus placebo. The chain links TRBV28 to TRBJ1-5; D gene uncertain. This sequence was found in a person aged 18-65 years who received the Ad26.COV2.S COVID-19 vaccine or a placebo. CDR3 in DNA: TGTGCCAGCAGTTTGAATAGCAATCAGCCCCAGCATTTT. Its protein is CASSLNSNQPQHF.